Below are 21 T cell receptor beta chains sequenced from a single sample in a study of T cells expressing NK-cell markers. TCRdb re-called the 5' RACE reads, yielding one record per CDR3 amino acid sequence without DNA. The repertoire table contains over 120,000 distinct CDR3 sequences. What was sequenced was blood T cells: a sorted CD56 or NKG2C T cell subset, CD4+ or CD8+ T cells, or bulk PBMC T cells (not recorded which). These receptor sequences come from a man in his late teens or twenties in good health.

The V call is TRBV5-1, the J call TRBJ2-1; TCRdb designates TRBD1, a call that cannot be tested without DNA. The germline V gene has CDR1 SGHRS and CDR2 YFSETQ. The CDR3 runs 17 residues. The CDR3 reads CASSDIVSSPSYNEQFF.

The chain has TRBV30 and TRBJ1-2; TCRdb designates TRBD1, a call that cannot be tested without DNA. Germline-derived CDR1 and CDR2 are GTSNPN and SVGIG (reference sequence). This CDR3 comprises 14 residues. CDR3 region: CAWTAGTGGYGYTF. Complete variable domain (other parts from reference TRBV30 and TRBJ1-2): SQTIHQWPATLVQPVGSPLSLECTVEGTSNPNLYWYRQAAGRGLQLLFYSVGIGQISSEVPQNLSASRPQDRQFILSSKKLLLSDSGFYLCAWTAGTGGYGYTFGSGTRLTVV.

V is TRBV7-3 and J is TRBJ2-7; TCRdb's assignment of TRBD2 cannot be checked, as there is no DNA. This CDR3 comprises 13 residues. The V gene's germline CDR1 is SGHTA and CDR2 FQGTGA. The CDR3 loop is CASSPEGRREQYF.

V is TRBV29-1 and J is TRBJ1-2; TCRdb's D gene call, TRBD1, goes unchecked for lack of DNA. Per germline, CDR1 SQVTM and CDR2 ANQGSEA. The CDR3 runs 14 residues. CDR3 protein: CSVVGDRGVYGYTF.

The rearrangement uses TRBV4-2 and TRBJ2-1. Germline-derived CDR1 and CDR2 are LGHNA and YNFKEQ. The CDR3 length is 16 residues. The CDR3 sequence is CASSQEVASSYNEQFF.

This chain uses TRBV13 with TRBJ2-1; the D call of TRBD1 rests on TCRdb alone, since no DNA is present to check it. In germline, CDR1 is PRHDT, CDR2 FYEKMQ (reference sequence). The CDR3 is 17 residues long. The CDR3 is CASRGGPAGAVYNEQFF.

The chain has TRBV9 and TRBJ2-1. CDR1 SGDLS and CDR2 YYNGEE come from the germline V gene. This CDR3 region has 11 residues. The CDR3 loop reads CASSPNIEQFF.

The chain combines TRBV13 with TRBJ2-7; TCRdb's D call, TRBD1, is unchecked because there is no DNA. This CDR3 has 15 residues. Germline V lookup: CDR1 PRHDT, CDR2 FYEKMQ (reference sequence). The CDR3 sequence: CASSRLSSSSYEQYF.

The CDR3 sequence is CASSQGMDGGIKNIQYF. V gene TRBV4-2 combines with J gene TRBJ2-4. Germline V gene lookup returns CDR1 LGHNA and CDR2 YNFKEQ. The CDR3 has 17 residues.

The rearrangement uses TRBV4-3 and TRBJ2-1. The CDR3 has 13 residues. Germline values: CDR1 LGHNA, CDR2 YSLEER. CDR3 sequence: CASSQDTANEQFF.

The V call is TRBV5-1, the J call TRBJ1-1. CDR1 SGHRS and CDR2 YFSETQ come from the germline V gene. The CDR3 is 14 residues long. The CDR3 sequence: CASRSGESRTEAFF.

The V and J genes are TRBV19 and TRBJ2-3; TCRdb gives TRBD2 as the D gene, but with no DNA this cannot be confirmed. Germline lookup yields CDR1 LNHDA and CDR2 SQIVND (reference sequence). The CDR3 length is 14 residues. The CDR3 protein is CASSLTSGSGTQYF. Drawing the rest from reference TRBV19 and TRBJ2-3, the complete variable domain is DGGITQSPKYLFRKEGQNVTLSCEQNLNHDAMYWYRQDPGQGLRLIYYSQIVNDFQKGDIAEGYSVSREKKESFPLTVTSAQKNPTAFYLCASSLTSGSGTQYFGPGTRLTVL.

The rearrangement links TRBV15 to TRBJ2-3; TCRdb's D call, TRBD1, is unchecked because there is no DNA. The CDR3 is 14 amino acids. Germline V gene lookup returns CDR1 LNHNV and CDR2 YYDKDF (reference sequence). CDR3 sequence: CATRSDSGTDTQYF.

The chain employs TRBV7-2 and TRBJ2-1; TCRdb's D gene call, TRBD1, goes unchecked for lack of DNA. This CDR3 spans 16 amino acids. Germline CDR1 SGHTA, CDR2 FQGNSA. The chain's CDR3 is CASSPFQDRVNNEQFF.

The CDR3 here is CASSESSRLNQPQHF. This chain links TRBV25-1 with TRBJ1-5. This CDR3 is 15 amino acids long. The germline V gene has CDR1 MGHDK and CDR2 SYGVNS.

V gene TRBV3-1 combines with J gene TRBJ2-1; the D gene TCRdb calls, TRBD2, cannot be checked with no DNA. There are 15 residues in the CDR3. Germline assignment: CDR1 LGHDT and CDR2 YNNKEL (reference sequence). CDR3 protein: CASSQVAGGPNEQFF.

The chain employs TRBV24-1 and TRBJ2-3; TCRdb returns TRBD1, unconfirmable since there is no DNA. Looked up from germline, CDR1 is KGHDR and CDR2 is SFDVKD. The CDR3 consists of 15 residues. The CDR3 is CATSSRGLNTDTQYF.

V gene TRBV6-4 combines with J gene TRBJ2-1; no DNA is available, so the TRBD1 call from TCRdb remains unchecked. Germline-derived CDR1 and CDR2 are MRHNA and SNTAGT. The length of the CDR3 is 15 residues. The CDR3 is CASSDGTGPGNEQFF.

The rearrangement joins TRBV29-1 to TRBJ2-1. The germline V gene has CDR1 SQVTM and CDR2 ANQGSEA. This CDR3 has 14 residues. The CDR3 reads CSVEGLERYNEQFF.

This sequence joins TRBV25-1 and TRBJ2-2; TCRdb outputs TRBD1, but without DNA this stays unchecked. This CDR3 is 16 amino acids long. Germline V gives CDR1 MGHDK, CDR2 SYGVNS. CDR3 sequence: CASSGPRGPNTGELFF. The variable domain in full, with the rest retrieved from reference TRBV25-1 and TRBJ2-2, is EADIYQTPRYLVIGTGKKITLECSQTMGHDKMYWYQQDPGMELHLIHYSYGVNSTEKGDLSSESTVSRIRTEHFPLTLESARPSHTSQYLCASSGPRGPNTGELFFGEGSRLTVL.

This chain connects TRBV29-1 to TRBJ2-2. The CDR3 extends over 13 amino acids. Germline CDR1 and CDR2: SQVTM and ANQGSEA. The CDR3 here is CSILDLNTGELFF.